This T cell receptor (beta chain) was captured by sequencing in a study of control samples from healthy donors and cancer patients. CDR1 and CDR2 (germline): SQVTM, ANQGSEA. CDR3 length equals 12 residues. The V and J ends lost 8 bases and 7 bases respectively, with 17 bases between them. This table comes from immunoSEQ multiplex PCR, and its TCRdb copy is limited to in-frame clones, with some not included. Of almost 85,000 clones detected, 85% to 95% appear once; the ten largest clones hold 4.8%. This chain links TRBV29-1 with TRBJ1-1; D is ambiguous. This TCR came from a woman aged 18-29 years in good health. The sample comprised blood. The chain's CDR3 is CSSKDQLGEAFF. The CDR3 DNA is TGCAGCTCAAAGGACCAACTCGGTGAAGCTTTCTTT.